This passage covers 11 T cell receptor beta chains from one sample sequenced in a study of shared clonotypes between healthy human individuals. The table came from immunoSEQ multiplex PCR; TCRdb's copy has only in-frame clones and leaves some out. The sample yields approximately 2.4 million clones, 90% to 97% seen once. Specimen: naive CD4+ T cells sorted from blood. The sample's subset: CD45RA+ positively selected. The origin of the receptors is a man younger than 30 in good health.

This clone was seen just once. The rearrangement joins TRBV30 to TRBJ2-7, with TRBD2 identical over 9 bases. Per germline, CDR1 GTSNPN and CDR2 SVGIG (reference sequence). V shed 5 bases and J 5 bases; nucleotides not matched to a gene: 7. This CDR3 is built from 13 residues. CDR3 sequence reads: CAWLGTSSDEQYF. Written as DNA, the CDR3 is TGTGCCTGGCTCGGGACTAGCTCGGACGAGCAGTACTTC.

J is TRBJ1-5 and V is TRBV4-3, with 8 nucleotides matching TRBD1. Looked up from germline, CDR1 is LGHNA and CDR2 is YSLEER. The trim removed 2 bases at V and 11 bases at J, leaving 14 bases unmatched. This CDR3 is 16 amino acids long. The CDR3 coding sequence is TGCGCCAGCAGCCAATCCTGGCGACAGGGGCCTTCAGCCCAGCATTTT. It translates to CASSQSWRQGPSAQHF.

CDR3 region: CASSMTGTSFYEQYF. CDR3 sequence (DNA): TGTGCCAGTAGTATGACCGGCACTAGCTTCTACGAGCAGTACTTC. The chain has TRBV19 and TRBJ2-7; D might be TRBD2 (6 bases). This CDR3 is 15 amino acids long. The V end lost 3 bases, the J end lost 3 bases, and 15 bases lay between the germline ends. The germline V gene has CDR1 LNHDA and CDR2 SQIVND (reference sequence). Complete variable domain (other parts from reference TRBV19 and TRBJ2-7): DGGITQSPKYLFRKEGQNVTLSCEQNLNHDAMYWYRQDPGQGLRLIYYSQIVNDFQKGDIAEGYSVSREKKESFPLTVTSAQKNPTAFYLCASSMTGTSFYEQYFGPGTRLTVT.

V is TRBV2 and J is TRBJ2-1; D call uncertain. V lost 1 base to trimming and J lost 9 bases, with 7 bases between them. The CDR3 covers 12 residues. CDR1 is SNHLY, CDR2 FYNNEI, per germline. CDR3 loop: CASSEGIGEQFF. The DNA for the CDR3 is TGTGCCAGCAGTGAAGGGATTGGTGAGCAGTTCTTC.

The V gene is TRBV7-2, the J gene TRBJ1-1; possible D gene TRBD1, 5 bases. With 5 bases removed from V and 1 base from J, the gap between germline ends came to 14 bases. Germline V gene lookup returns CDR1 SGHTA and CDR2 FQGNSA. The CDR3 consists of 15 residues. CDR3 nucleotides: TGTGCCAGCAGCCTCACCGGGGGGGAGAACACTGAAGCTTTCTTT. Its protein product is CASSLTGGENTEAFF.

The genes are TRBV5-4 and TRBJ2-7; 14 nucleotides line up with TRBD2. In germline, CDR1 is SGHNT, CDR2 YYREEE (reference sequence). This CDR3 spans 17 amino acids. V lost 3 bases and J lost 6; bases outside the gene matches: 11. The CDR3 sequence is CASSWDRPGLAGVEQYF. The CDR3 DNA is TGTGCCAGCAGCTGGGACAGACCGGGACTAGCGGGAGTCGAGCAGTACTTC.

The rearrangement links TRBV5-4 to TRBJ2-6; perhaps D is TRBD1 or TRBD2 (5 bases each). From germline, CDR1 is SGHNT and CDR2 YYREEE (reference sequence). The CDR3 is 16 residues long. V dropped 4 bases and J dropped 0 bases, with 11 bases sitting between them. CDR3 sequence reads: CASSPGGGSGANVLTF. The DNA of the CDR3 is TGTGCCAGCAGCCCGGGTGGGGGCTCTGGGGCCAACGTCCTGACTTTC.

CDR3 region: CASLQFRGLTEAFF. The CDR3 bases are TGTGCCAGTTTACAATTCAGGGGGCTCACTGAAGCTTTCTTT. The genes are TRBV6-5 and TRBJ1-1; 8 bases match TRBD1. The CDR3 is 14 residues long. The J segment lost 4 bases and the V segment lost 9 bases, leaving 10 bases of the junction unmatched. Germline CDR1 is MNHEY and CDR2 is SVGAGI.

The V call is TRBV4-1, the J call TRBJ1-2, with D perhaps matching TRBD1 (6 bases). Deletions cut 0 bases from V and 2 bases from J, with 13 bases between. Germline V gene lookup returns CDR1 MGHRA and CDR2 YSYEKL. This CDR3 spans 16 amino acids. This CDR3 reads CASSQDGQRENYGYTF. The CDR3 region has the DNA TGCGCCAGCAGCCAAGATGGACAGAGAGAGAACTATGGCTACACCTTC.

This chain connects TRBV4-1 to TRBJ2-3; 8 bases map to TRBD2. With V trimmed by 0 bases and J by 0 bases, 8 bases remained unmatched. Germline CDR1 reads MGHRA; CDR2 reads YSYEKL. This CDR3 comprises 18 residues. CDR3 bases: TGCGCCAGCAGCCAAGATCGAGAGCGGGGGCCAAGCACAGATACGCAGTATTTT. Its protein is CASSQDRERGPSTDTQYF.

The genes are TRBV4-2 and TRBJ1-1; the match to TRBD1 covers 10 bases. V dropped 1 base and J dropped 2; count of bases not matched to a gene: 1. CDR1 LGHNA and CDR2 YNFKEQ come from the germline V gene. The CDR3 covers 15 residues. CDR3 in DNA: TGTGCCAGCAGCCAAGGGACAGGGGGAAACACTGAAGCTTTCTTT. Its protein product is CASSQGTGGNTEAFF.